These 24 T cell receptor beta chains came from one sample sequenced in a study of control samples from healthy donors and cancer patients (dated by TCRdb to about 2020). Library preparation employed the immunoSEQ multiplex PCR assay. The table was pulled from immuneACCESS by TCRdb, which kept in-frame rearrangements only. Such tables lose some clones; where checked, under half of the loss comes from unresolved V genes, and the rest has no known cause. The sample includes 55,000 to 65,000 clones, with around 87% observed a single time. Of the sample, roughly 13% is held by the ten largest clones. The sequenced sample consisted of PBMCs. Receptor source: a woman aged 55-75 years with lung cancer.

The V gene is TRBV5-1, the J gene TRBJ1-4, with 9 bases lining up with TRBD1. Germline CDR1 SGHRS, CDR2 YFSETQ. The V and J ends lost 4 bases and 7 bases, in that order; junction bases with no gene match: 5. The CDR3 runs 14 residues. Written as DNA, the CDR3 is TGCGCCAGCAGCCAGGGACAGGGTTCTGAAAAACTGTTTTTT. Translating gives CASSQGQGSEKLFF.

This chain joins TRBV7-9 and TRBJ1-2; a possible D gene is TRBD1 (6 bases). Germline V lookup: CDR1 SEHNR, CDR2 FQNEAQ (reference sequence). The CDR3 is made up of 17 amino acids. The V and J ends lost 5 bases and 2 bases respectively, with 21 bases between them. This CDR3 reads CASSELGAGEGNYGYTF. The CDR3 DNA sequence: TGTGCCAGCAGCGAACTTGGGGCAGGGGAGGGGAACTATGGCTACACCTTC.

This clone showed up just once. CDR3 DNA: TGTGCCAGCAGTCTAGCGGGGGGTTACAATGAGCAGTTCTTC. Protein sequence: CASSLAGGYNEQFF. The chain has TRBV6-6 and TRBJ2-1; 11 bases are shared with TRBD2. The V and J ends lost 5 bases and 4 bases, in that order; junction bases with no gene match: 1. CDR1 and CDR2 (germline): MNHNY, SVGAGI (reference sequence). The CDR3 contains 14 residues.

CDR3 in amino acids: CAWSPRTAMNTEAFF. CDR3 coding DNA: TGTGCCTGGAGTCCGAGGACAGCTATGAACACTGAAGCTTTCTTT. This chain links TRBV30 with TRBJ1-1; TRBD1 might be the D (6 bases). The germline CDR1 and CDR2 sequences are GTSNPN and SVGIG (reference sequence). V lost 2 bases to trimming and J lost 0 bases, with 13 bases between them. CDR3 length: 15 amino acids.

The chain has TRBV5-1 and TRBJ1-4, with a possible D match to TRBD1 (5 bases). Germline V gene data show CDR1 as SGHRS and CDR2 as YFSETQ. V was trimmed by 1 base and J by 3 bases, leaving 13 bases between them. The CDR3 spans 16 residues. CDR3 sequence (DNA): TGCGCCAGCAGCTTGAACGGGGCGGTAGCTAATGAAAAACTGTTTTTT. Residues: CASSLNGAVANEKLFF.

This chain links TRBV5-4 with TRBJ2-7; D may be TRBD1 (5 bases). CDR1 is SGHNT and CDR2 is YYREEE in the germline V gene (reference sequence). The CDR3 runs 13 residues. V was cut by 0 bases and J by 7 bases, with 11 bases left in between. The CDR3 reads CASSLATKGEQYF. DNA for the CDR3: TGTGCCAGCAGCTTGGCAACCAAGGGGGAGCAGTACTTC.

The chain combines TRBV6-2 or TRBV6-3 with TRBJ1-1, with D perhaps matching TRBD1 (6 bases). The germline V and J ends were trimmed by 6 bases and 3 bases, with 14 bases remaining between them. Germline V CDR1 and CDR2: MNHEY, SVGEGT. This CDR3 has 14 residues. CDR3 amino acids: CASRPWTAYTEAFF. The CDR3 DNA follows: TGTGCCAGCAGACCTTGGACAGCCTACACTGAAGCTTTCTTT.

This rearrangement joins TRBV28 to TRBJ1-2; 10 positions match TRBD1. Germline V gives CDR1 MDHEN, CDR2 SYDVKM. V trimming: 6 bases; J trimming: 4 bases; junction bases outside the gene matches: 2. This CDR3 has 13 amino acids. CDR3 region: CASRTGGSYGYTF. The CDR3 nucleotides read TGTGCCAGCAGGACAGGGGGCAGCTATGGCTACACCTTC.

CDR3 bases: TGTGCCAGCAGTACCCGAACTAGCGGGAGTGCTGGGGCCAACGTCCTGACTTTC. It encodes CASSTRTSGSAGANVLTF. This chain joins TRBV6-9 and TRBJ2-6; TRBD2 aligns across 11 bases. CDR3 length: 18 amino acids. From germline, CDR1 is MNHGY and CDR2 SVAAGI. The junction had 8 bases not matched to a gene; V was cut back by 5 bases and J by 2 bases.

The chain uses TRBV19 and TRBJ2-4; D perhaps matches TRBD1 (6 bases). CDR1 is LNHDA, CDR2 SQIVND, per germline (reference sequence). The CDR3 totals 15 residues. The germline V and J ends were trimmed by 6 bases and 5 bases, with 17 bases remaining between them. CDR3 loop: CASSRQVRKENIQYF. The CDR3 DNA reads TGTGCCAGTAGCAGACAGGTTCGGAAAGAAAACATTCAGTACTTC.

In DNA form, the CDR3 reads TGTGCCAGCAGTGAGGCCCTACGGAGTGAGCAGTTCTTC. Its translation: CASSEALRSEQFF. The V and J genes are TRBV6-1 and TRBJ2-1, with D unresolved. This CDR3 is 13 amino acids long. Trimming pared 3 bases from V and 9 bases from J, leaving 12 bases between. CDR1 is MNHNS, CDR2 SASEGT, per germline.

The chain combines TRBV28 with TRBJ2-3; 15 bases line up with TRBD2. This CDR3 contains 16 residues. With V trimmed by 4 bases and J by 3 bases, 2 bases remained unmatched. Germline V gene sequence: CDR1 MDHEN, CDR2 SYDVKM. The CDR3 nucleotides read TGTGCCAGCAGTTCCGGGACTAGCGGGAGGACAGATACGCAGTATTTT. Translated, it gives CASSSGTSGRTDTQYF.

This chain joins TRBV19 and TRBJ2-3, with unresolved D. The CDR3 covers 13 residues. CDR1 and CDR2 (germline): LNHDA, SQIVND (reference sequence). V was shortened by 4 bases and J by 0 bases, with 5 bases between the two germline ends. The CDR3 nucleotides are TGTGCCAGTAGTACCCCTAGCACAGATACGCAGTATTTT. The encoded protein is CASSTPSTDTQYF.

This clone was counted a few times. The rearrangement links TRBV3-1 (or the pseudogene TRBV3-2) to TRBJ2-7; 7 bases fit TRBD1. The J segment lost 7 bases and the V segment lost 0 bases, leaving 3 bases of the junction unmatched. This CDR3 contains 13 residues. Looked up from germline, CDR1 is LGHDT and CDR2 is YNNKEL (reference sequence). The chain's CDR3 is CASSQDDRAEQYF. CDR3 bases: TGTGCCAGCAGCCAAGATGACAGGGCTGAGCAGTACTTC.

The CDR3 sequence is CATSRDGTFTDTQYF. The DNA for the CDR3 is TGTGCCACCAGCAGGGACGGTACCTTCACAGATACGCAGTATTTT. V gene TRBV15 combines with J gene TRBJ2-3; no definite D call. CDR1 is LNHNV and CDR2 is YYDKDF in the germline V gene (reference sequence). This CDR3 is 15 amino acids long. The V gene lost 3 bases and the J gene lost 2 bases, with 12 bases spanning the gap.

The V call is TRBV16, the J call TRBJ2-1; 7 bases map to TRBD2. Germline V lookup: CDR1 KGHSY, CDR2 FQNENV. Germline trimming cut 2 bases from V and 10 bases from J; bases unmatched to any gene: 8. This CDR3 is built from 14 residues. CDR3 sequence: CASSQDWRGGEQFF. CDR3 nucleotide sequence: TGTGCCAGCAGCCAAGATTGGAGGGGAGGGGAGCAGTTCTTC.

The chain uses TRBV6-5 and TRBJ2-7; TRBD2 matches 10 bases. V shed 5 bases, J shed 1 base, and the junction held 5 bases outside the gene matches. Germline assignment: CDR1 MNHEY and CDR2 SVGAGI. CDR3 size: 15 residues. The CDR3 DNA sequence: TGTGCCAGCAGTCGCGAGCGGGGGGGGTCCTACGAGCAGTACTTC. This translates into CASSRERGGSYEQYF.

V is TRBV18 and J is TRBJ2-3, with TRBD1 matching 10 bases. Losses at the gene ends were 3 bases for V and 2 bases for J; bases not matched to a gene: 5. CDR1 is KGHSH, CDR2 LQKENI, per germline. CDR3 size: 16 residues. CDR3 bases: TGTGCCAGCTCACCGAGACAGGGGGCTACCACAGATACGCAGTATTTT. Its translation: CASSPRQGATTDTQYF.

V usage is TRBV2 and J usage is TRBJ2-5, with D tentatively TRBD1 or TRBD2 (5 bases each). The CDR3 consists of 14 residues. The V and J ends lost 7 bases and 5 bases respectively, with 17 bases between them. Germline lookup yields CDR1 SNHLY and CDR2 FYNNEI. CDR3 in amino acids: CASIIGAPGETQYF. CDR3 in DNA: TGTGCCAGCATCATCGGGGCGCCCGGGGAGACCCAGTACTTC.

This chain joins TRBV4-1 and TRBJ2-7; TRBD1 matches at 7 bases. Germline assignment: CDR1 MGHRA and CDR2 YSYEKL. The CDR3 has 13 amino acids. J lost 5 bases, V lost 5 bases, and 6 bases had no gene match. The CDR3 loop is CASSIRDRNEQYF. The CDR3 bases are TGCGCCAGCAGCATCCGGGACAGAAACGAGCAGTACTTC.

The gene calls are TRBV5-4 and TRBJ1-1; a possible D gene is TRBD1 (6 bases). The CDR3 has 13 residues. From germline, CDR1 is SGHNT and CDR2 YYREEE (reference sequence). V lost 4 bases and J 1 base, leaving 8 bases between the germline ends. The CDR3 sequence: CASSQQGNTEAFF. The CDR3 DNA is TGTGCCAGCAGCCAACAGGGGAACACTGAAGCTTTCTTT. The complete variable domain, with remaining parts taken from reference TRBV5-4 and TRBJ1-1, reads ETGVTQSPTHLIKTRGQQVTLRCSSQSGHNTVSWYQQALGQGPQFIFQYYREEENGRGNFPPRFSGLQFPNYSSELNVNALELDDSALYLCASSQQGNTEAFFGQGTRLTVV.

This chain connects TRBV6-1 to TRBJ1-5; the D gene is possibly TRBD1 (5 bases). V lost 4 bases, J lost 1 base, and 17 bases lay in between. CDR3 length: 17 residues. The V gene's germline CDR1 is MNHNS and CDR2 SASEGT. CDR3 nucleotide sequence: TGTGCCAGCAGTGGGGAAAGGACAAGTTTAAGCAATCAGCCCCAGCATTTT. As protein: CASSGERTSLSNQPQHF.

The chain combines TRBV5-4 with TRBJ1-2; D is unresolved. Looked up from germline, CDR1 is SGHNT and CDR2 is YYREEE (reference sequence). This CDR3 has 11 amino acids. Trimming shortened V by 0 bases and J by 5 bases, and 2 bases separated the two germline ends. In DNA, the CDR3 is TGTGCCAGCAGCTTGGGGTATGGCTACACCTTC. Translation: CASSLGYGYTF.

V is TRBV27 and J is TRBJ2-1, with 9 bases matching TRBD2. V lost 6 bases to trimming and J lost 4 bases; unmatched junction nucleotides: 16. This CDR3 comprises 18 residues. The V gene's germline CDR1 is MNHEY and CDR2 SMNVEV (reference sequence). The DNA of the CDR3 is TGTGCCAGCAGAGCCGGTTTCTCGACTAGCGGCCCTTACAATGAGCAGTTCTTC. Translation gives CASRAGFSTSGPYNEQFF.